Each of the 27 T cell receptor beta chains below was sequenced from the same sample in a study of graft-versus-host responses after intestinal transplantation. Profiled with immunoSEQ multiplex PCR; TCRdb holds only in-frame clones, not every one. This sample has about 29,000 clones, with about 90% found just once. The specimen was PBMCs, collected about 420 days after intestinal transplantation. The source of these receptors is a human patient who received an intestinal transplant, so some T cells may come from the graft donor.

The chain combines TRBV28 with TRBJ2-7; D ambiguous. V lost 6 bases, J lost 3 bases, and 12 bases lay in between. The germline gives CDR1 MDHEN, CDR2 SYDVKM. The CDR3 length is 13 residues. For the CDR3, the DNA is TGTGCCAGCAGCCCGTCAATGGGCTACGAGCAGTACTTC. The encoded protein is CASSPSMGYEQYF.

The chain joins TRBV7-8 to TRBJ1-1, with a possible D match to TRBD1 (5 bases). V shed 5 bases and J shed 6 bases, with 19 bases lying between them. This CDR3 region has 15 residues. Germline assignment: CDR1 SGHVS and CDR2 FQNEAQ. The CDR3 DNA reads as TGTGCCAGCAGCGTCTCAACCGGGGCGGGATCTGAAGCTTTCTTT. It codes for CASSVSTGAGSEAFF.

This chain links TRBV10-3 with TRBJ2-6; TRBD1 matches at 9 bases. V was pared by 4 bases and J by 4 bases, with 8 bases of the junction left unmatched. The V gene's germline CDR1 is ENHRY and CDR2 SYGVKD. This CDR3 is 17 amino acids long. CDR3 DNA sequence: TGTGCCATCAGTGGGACAGGGGTCCGTTTGGGGGCCAACGTCCTGACTTTC. This sequence encodes CAISGTGVRLGANVLTF.

The chain joins TRBV2 to TRBJ1-6; D not resolved. V was cut by 1 base and J by 8 bases, with 18 bases left in between. This CDR3 is built from 17 residues. Germline V gives CDR1 SNHLY, CDR2 FYNNEI. This chain's CDR3 is CASSEGEPRPQDSPLHF. CDR3 bases: TGTGCCAGCAGTGAAGGGGAACCTAGACCCCAAGATTCACCCCTCCACTTT.

The chain joins TRBV5-1 to TRBJ2-2; D may match TRBD1 or TRBD2 (5 bases each). The CDR3 is 21 amino acids. The V gene lost 0 bases and the J gene lost 4 bases, with 28 bases spanning the gap. Germline CDR1 and CDR2: SGHRS and YFSETQ. CDR3: CASSLAMRSQGVTRGTGELFF. The DNA of the CDR3 is TGCGCCAGCAGCTTGGCCATGAGATCCCAGGGCGTTACGAGGGGCACCGGGGAGCTGTTTTTT.

This chain connects TRBV11-2 to TRBJ2-2; D perhaps matches TRBD1 (5 bases). This CDR3 is built from 18 residues. The V gene's germline CDR1 is SGHAT and CDR2 FQNNGV. V was shortened by 0 bases and J by 7 bases, with 21 bases between the two germline ends. As DNA, the CDR3 is TGTGCCAGCAGCTTAGACAGGGCACGATCACCTAGGTACGGGGAGCTGTTTTTT. It translates to CASSLDRARSPRYGELFF.

The chain carries TRBV6-5 and TRBJ1-5; the D is unclear. This CDR3 contains 11 residues. The V and J ends lost 8 bases and 1 base respectively, with 3 bases between them. CDR1 MNHEY and CDR2 SVGAGI come from the germline V gene. In DNA form, the CDR3 reads TGTGCCAGCCGGAGCAATCAGCCCCAGCATTTT. As protein: CASRSNQPQHF.

V usage is TRBV30 and J usage is TRBJ1-1, with D possibly matching TRBD1 (5 bases). Trimming took off 5 bases at V and 4 bases at J, with 14 bases between the two ends. The CDR3 totals 13 residues. Germline-derived CDR1 and CDR2 are GTSNPN and SVGIG (reference sequence). CDR3: CAWGSGRGTEAFF. The CDR3 nucleotides are TGTGCCTGGGGTTCTGGAAGGGGCACTGAAGCTTTCTTT.

The rearrangement links TRBV11-2 to TRBJ2-3, with no clear D. The length of the CDR3 is 15 residues. CDR1 and CDR2 (germline): SGHAT, FQNNGV. The V and J ends lost 1 base and 0 bases respectively, with 8 bases between them. The CDR3, as DNA: TGTGCCAGCAGCTTAGCGTGGCCTAGCACAGATACGCAGTATTTT. Amino acid sequence: CASSLAWPSTDTQYF.

The chain recombines TRBV7-2 with TRBJ1-2; D may be TRBD1 (5 bases). Germline assignment: CDR1 SGHTA and CDR2 FQGNSA. CDR3 length: 15 amino acids. V lost 1 base and J lost 2, with 11 bases in between. The CDR3 bases are TGTGCCAGCAGCTTAGTACAGGCAAAGAACTATGGCTACACCTTC. It encodes CASSLVQAKNYGYTF.

This clone was seen only once. The chain has TRBV5-1 and TRBJ2-4; 7 bases are a match to TRBD1. V lost 5 bases to trimming and J lost 8 bases; unmatched junction nucleotides: 10. The length of the CDR3 is 14 residues. CDR1 and CDR2 from the germline V gene are SGHRS and YFSETQ. CDR3 DNA sequence: TGCGCCAGCAGTCTTGACAGGGTCGGGGACATTCAGTACTTC. Protein product: CASSLDRVGDIQYF.

The gene calls are TRBV7-9 and TRBJ1-4; D may be TRBD1 (5 bases). The CDR3 length is 14 residues. Germline-derived CDR1 and CDR2 are SEHNR and FQNEAQ (reference sequence). Between the trimmed V and J ends, which lost 5 bases and 6 bases, there was a span of 13 bases. The CDR3 loop reads CASSASGGDEKLFF. The CDR3 region has the DNA TGTGCCAGCAGCGCATCAGGAGGGGATGAAAAACTGTTTTTT.

This clone was detected once. V and J are TRBV7-9 and TRBJ2-3; D is tentatively TRBD1 or TRBD2 (6 bases each). V was cut by 11 bases and J by 3 bases, with 21 bases left in between. CDR3 length equals 15 residues. The germline V gene has CDR1 SEHNR and CDR2 FQNEAQ (reference sequence). CDR3 region: CAGKTGGELTDTQYF. The CDR3 coding sequence is TGTGCCGGAAAGACAGGAGGGGAACTGACAGATACGCAGTATTTT.

The chain is built from TRBV6-6 and TRBJ1-6; 10 bases align to TRBD1. Germline CDR1 and CDR2: MNHNY and SVGAGI (reference sequence). The V gene end was trimmed by 9 bases and the J gene end by 4 bases; junction bases not matched to a gene: 6. This CDR3 comprises 15 residues. This CDR3 is CASNPGQGYNSPLHF. The CDR3 DNA is TGTGCCAGTAATCCGGGACAGGGGTATAATTCACCCCTCCACTTT.

The chain combines TRBV7-8 with TRBJ2-7, with D perhaps matching TRBD2 (5 bases). Per the germline V gene, CDR1 is SGHVS and CDR2 is FQNEAQ. Trimming shortened V by 5 bases and J by 9 bases, and 17 bases separated the two germline ends. The CDR3 has 13 amino acids. The CDR3 DNA reads as TGTGCCAGCAGCCCACGGGAAGCTTTAGGGCAGTACTTC. It yields the protein CASSPREALGQYF.

The chain joins TRBV19 to TRBJ2-1, with 11 bases identical to TRBD2. CDR1 LNHDA and CDR2 SQIVND come from the germline V gene (reference sequence). The CDR3 has 16 residues. The trim removed 5 bases at V and 6 bases at J, leaving 9 bases unmatched. CDR3 DNA: TGTGCCAGTAGTTCCGATAGCGGGAGGGCCTTCAATGAGCAGTTCTTC. It is translated as CASSSDSGRAFNEQFF.

This chain links TRBV19 with TRBJ2-3, with D possibly TRBD2 on 6 matching bases. Trimming removed 5 bases from V and 6 bases from J, with 15 bases in between. There are 14 residues in the CDR3. Germline CDR1 LNHDA, CDR2 SQIVND (reference sequence). Here the CDR3 DNA reads TGTGCCAGTAGTCCCCAGACTAGTGGGGATACGCAGTATTTT. This encodes CASSPQTSGDTQYF.

Only one count was recorded for this clone. The chain carries TRBV6-5 and TRBJ1-1; D unresolved. CDR3 length equals 13 residues. Germline V gene data show CDR1 as MNHEY and CDR2 as SVGAGI. V was pared by 2 bases and J by 7 bases, with 11 bases between. The CDR3 loop reads CASSYTETGEAFF. Written as DNA, the CDR3 is TGTGCCAGCAGTTACACAGAGACCGGTGAAGCTTTCTTT.

The chain uses TRBV5-1 and TRBJ2-5; D call uncertain. Deletions cut 1 base from V and 7 bases from J, with 23 bases between. CDR3 length equals 17 residues. Germline lookup yields CDR1 SGHRS and CDR2 YFSETQ. The CDR3 spells CASSLFRSSKKPGTQYF. In DNA form, the CDR3 reads TGCGCCAGCAGCTTGTTCCGTTCCTCCAAAAAGCCAGGGACCCAGTACTTC. The full variable domain, rest sourced from reference TRBV5-1 and TRBJ2-5, is KAGVTQTPRYLIKTRGQQVTLSCSPISGHRSVSWYQQTPGQGLQFLFEYFSETQRNKGNFPGRFSGRQFSNSRSEMNVSTLELGDSALYLCASSLFRSSKKPGTQYFGPGTRLLVL.

CDR3 sequence: CASSSRDGPTEAFF. CDR3 bases: TGTGCCAGCAGTAGCAGGGACGGACCCACTGAAGCTTTCTTT. The rearrangement joins TRBV6-6 to TRBJ1-1; TRBD1 is a possible D gene (5 bases). The CDR3 spans 14 residues. Deletions cut 5 bases from V and 4 bases from J, with 14 bases between. In germline, CDR1 is MNHNY, CDR2 SVGAGI (reference sequence).

This chain joins TRBV15 and TRBJ2-5; D is possibly TRBD1 (5 bases). V was pared by 0 bases and J by 1 base, with 9 bases between. Germline assignment: CDR1 LNHNV and CDR2 YYDKDF (reference sequence). CDR3 length equals 15 residues. The CDR3, as DNA: TGTGCCACCAGCAGAGATCTGGGGCCCCAAGAGACCCAGTACTTC. It yields the protein CATSRDLGPQETQYF.

V is TRBV4-1 and J is TRBJ2-3; 8 positions agree with TRBD2. The CDR3 is 16 amino acids. J gave up 0 bases and V 0 bases, and 2 bases lay outside the gene matches. Germline CDR1 is MGHRA and CDR2 is YSYEKL. The CDR3 region is CASSQEAGASTDTQYF. As DNA, the CDR3 is TGCGCCAGCAGCCAAGAAGCGGGGGCTAGCACAGATACGCAGTATTTT.

The V and J genes are TRBV2 and TRBJ2-2, with a possible D match to TRBD1 (6 bases). CDR3 size: 15 residues. V lost 6 bases and J 4 bases, leaving 15 bases between the germline ends. Germline CDR1 reads SNHLY; CDR2 reads FYNNEI. The chain's CDR3 is CASRRGLGGTGELFF. The CDR3 DNA sequence: TGTGCCAGCAGGAGGGGTTTAGGGGGCACCGGGGAGCTGTTTTTT.

The rearrangement uses TRBV1 and TRBJ2-2. TRBV1 is a known pseudogene. The CDR3 sequence is 17 residues long. For the CDR3, the DNA is TGCACCAGCAGCCAAGAAGGGACCTCAATAGGCACCGGGGAGCTGTTTTTT. This sequence encodes CTSSQEGTSIGTGELFF.

The chain is built from TRBV7-2 and TRBJ1-5, with D unresolved. The V end lost 0 bases, the J end lost 6 bases, and 6 bases lay between the germline ends. The CDR3 runs to 13 residues. Germline values: CDR1 SGHTA, CDR2 FQGNSA. The CDR3 reads CASSLAEIQPQHF. The CDR3 DNA is TGTGCCAGCAGCTTAGCGGAGATTCAGCCCCAGCATTTT.

The DNA of the CDR3 is TGTGCCAGCACCGAAAGCGGGCCTCCCTACGAGCAGTACTTC. Its translation is CASTESGPPYEQYF. The chain has TRBV28 and TRBJ2-7, with D perhaps matching TRBD2 (6 bases). CDR1 is MDHEN and CDR2 is SYDVKM in the germline V gene. The CDR3 is 14 residues long. Trimming pared 7 bases from V and 2 bases from J, leaving 15 bases between. Using reference TRBV28 and TRBJ2-7 for the parts outside the CDR3, the full variable domain is DVKVTQSSRYLVKRTGEKVFLECVQDMDHENMFWYRQDPGLGLRLIYFSYDVKMKEKGDIPEGYSVSREKKERFSLILESASTNQTSMYLCASTESGPPYEQYFGPGTRLTVT.

The chain employs TRBV6-6 and TRBJ2-4; D tentatively reads TRBD1 or TRBD2 (5 bases each). Germline lookup yields CDR1 MNHNY and CDR2 SVGAGI (reference sequence). Trimming removed 7 bases at V and 7 bases at J, with 11 bases between. CDR3 size: 12 residues. Here the CDR3 reads CASNTGPNIQYF. CDR3 DNA: TGTGCCAGCAACACGGGACCGAACATTCAGTACTTC.